The source of this T cell receptor beta chain is a study of blood T cell repertoires in COVID-19. Study-wide background: The origin of the acute and convalescent COVID-19 samples was the United States, Italy and Spain. Sample material is recorded as cDNA or gDNA derived from T cells, B-cell-depleted T cells, or PBMCs.

The CDR3 contains 16 residues. Trimming removed 0 bases from V and 1 base from J, with 13 bases in between. Germline loops: CDR1 SGHRS, CDR2 YFSETQ. Authors' data handling: Estimated nucleated cell counts came from reference gene primer amplification. The repertoire was sequenced with immunoSEQ multiplex PCR; TCRdb's copy has only in-frame clones and lacks some. Clone size and the V and J calls come from that table; the DNA yielded D and trimming. Counted here are around 100,000 clones, roughly 85% occurring once; the ten biggest clones make up 9% to 14%. The clonotype originates from a woman aged 70-85 years with acute or convalescent COVID-19. The specimen sequenced was peripheral blood. The chain recombines TRBV5-1 with TRBJ2-5, with D possibly being TRBD2 (7 bases). CDR3 in DNA: TGCGCCAGCAGCTTGGAGGGCGGGGGCTCCCAAGAGACCCAGTACTTC. This gives the protein CASSLEGGGSQETQYF.